This T cell receptor beta chain was sequenced in a study of cytomegalovirus exposure and HLA in healthy donors. Per the germline V gene, CDR1 is MNHNY and CDR2 is SVGAGI (reference sequence). The ends were cut back, 7 bases at V and 7 bases at J, with 17 bases in the middle. This CDR3 has 14 amino acids. This PCR relied on a set of 60 Vbeta primers and 13 Jbeta primers. Clones were sequenced by immunoSEQ multiplex PCR, and TCRdb holds only the in-frame ones, with some missing. The profile shows about 160,000 clones, around 80% of them singletons. This rearrangement joins TRBV6-6 to TRBJ1-5; D is unresolved. Source material: PBMCs. The clonotype comes from a young man in good health and CMV-seropositive. CDR3 residues: CASIFDPHSQPQHF. In DNA form, the CDR3 reads TGTGCCAGCATTTTTGATCCTCACAGCCAGCCCCAGCATTTT.